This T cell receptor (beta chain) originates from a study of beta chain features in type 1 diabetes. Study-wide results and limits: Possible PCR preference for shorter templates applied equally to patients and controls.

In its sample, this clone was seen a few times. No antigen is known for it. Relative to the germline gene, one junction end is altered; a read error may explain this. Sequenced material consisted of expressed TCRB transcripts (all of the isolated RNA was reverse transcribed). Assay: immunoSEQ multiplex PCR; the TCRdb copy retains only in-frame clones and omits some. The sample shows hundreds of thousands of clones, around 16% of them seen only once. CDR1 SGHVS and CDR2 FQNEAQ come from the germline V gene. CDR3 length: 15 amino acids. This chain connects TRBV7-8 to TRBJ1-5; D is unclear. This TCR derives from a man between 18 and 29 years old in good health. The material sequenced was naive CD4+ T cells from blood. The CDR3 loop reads CASSLAFLGNPPQHF. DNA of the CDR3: TGTGCCAGCAGCTTAGCGTTTCTAGGGAATCCGCCCCAGCATTTT.